The rows below give T cell receptor beta chains drawn from one sample of a study of blood T cell repertoires in COVID-19. Profiled with immunoSEQ multiplex PCR; TCRdb holds only in-frame clones, not every one. The sample has 70,000 to 90,000 clones, 70% to 90% seen once. Sequencing was performed on peripheral blood. Receptors were obtained from a woman aged 55-69 years with acute or convalescent COVID-19. Each CDR3 is given with its conserved first and last residue. A D gene is named only where the DNA matches it firmly. Only some rows state a clone size, as once, few, many or a class for expanded clones.

v_gene: TRBV18
d_gene: TRBD1
j_gene: TRBJ1-2
abundance: medium-sized
CDR3aa: CASSPPGQGEHGYTF
CDR3nt: TGTGCCAGCTCACCACCGGGACAGGGCGAACATGGCTACACCTTC

v_gene: TRBV5-5
d_gene: TRBD1
j_gene: TRBJ1-2
abundance: -
CDR3aa: CASSLEGAAVYGYTF
CDR3nt: TGTGCCAGCAGCTTGGAGGGGGCCGCTGTCTATGGCTACACCTTC

v_gene: TRBV5-1
d_gene: -
j_gene: TRBJ2-5
abundance: -
CDR3aa: CASSLVPGQQETQYF
CDR3nt: TGCGCCAGCAGCTTGGTTCCAGGACAGCAAGAGACCCAGTACTTC

v_gene: TRBV12-5
d_gene: TRBD1
j_gene: TRBJ1-1
abundance: -
CDR3aa: CASGPRGRTEAFF
CDR3nt: TGTGCTAGTGGGCCCAGGGGGCGCACTGAAGCTTTCTTT

v_gene: TRBV28
d_gene: TRBD1
j_gene: TRBJ1-5
abundance: -
CDR3aa: CASSPGTGHNQPQHF
CDR3nt: TGTGCCAGCAGTCCCGGGACAGGCCACAATCAGCCCCAGCATTTT

v_gene: TRBV12-5
d_gene: TRBD2
j_gene: TRBJ2-3
abundance: once
CDR3aa: CASGLGPGGSTDTQYF
CDR3nt: TGTGCTAGTGGTTTGGGACCGGGGGGTAGCACAGATACGCAGTATTTT

v_gene: TRBV7-9
d_gene: -
j_gene: TRBJ1-2
abundance: -
CDR3aa: CASSLGGREGYTF
CDR3nt: TGTGCCAGCAGCTTAGGGGGGCGCGAAGGCTACACCTTC

v_gene: TRBV5-6
d_gene: TRBD2
j_gene: TRBJ2-3
abundance: -
CDR3aa: CASSLGLAGFADTQYF
CDR3nt: TGTGCCAGCAGCTTGGGGCTAGCGGGTTTCGCAGATACGCAGTATTTT

v_gene: TRBV24-1
d_gene: -
j_gene: TRBJ2-7
abundance: -
CDR3aa: CATSSSLSYEQYF
CDR3nt: TGTGCCACCAGTTCGTCCCTCTCCTACGAGCAGTACTTC

v_gene: TRBV23-1
d_gene: TRBD1
j_gene: TRBJ2-3
abundance: -
CDR3aa: CASGFWDRSTDTQYF
CDR3nt: TGCGCCAGCGGCTTTTGGGACAGAAGCACAGATACGCAGTATTTT

v_gene: TRBV10-3
d_gene: -
j_gene: TRBJ2-3
abundance: -
CDR3aa: CAISGQARDFRSTDTQYF
CDR3nt: TGTGCCATCAGTGGTCAGGCAAGGGACTTCCGAAGCACAGATACGCAGTATTTT

v_gene: TRBV6-4
d_gene: -
j_gene: TRBJ1-1
abundance: -
CDR3aa: CASRGATNTEAFF
CDR3nt: TGTGCCAGCAGAGGGGCCACGAACACTGAAGCTTTCTTT

v_gene: TRBV7-8
d_gene: -
j_gene: TRBJ2-5
abundance: once
CDR3aa: CASSLGAGLQETQYF
CDR3nt: TGTGCCAGCAGCTTAGGGGCAGGGTTGCAAGAGACCCAGTACTTC

v_gene: TRBV9
d_gene: -
j_gene: TRBJ2-5
abundance: -
CDR3aa: CASSVGIGGGSETQYF
CDR3nt: TGTGCCAGCAGCGTAGGGATAGGAGGGGGCAGTGAGACCCAGTACTTC

v_gene: TRBV19
d_gene: -
j_gene: TRBJ2-5
abundance: few
CDR3aa: CASSRQETQYF
CDR3nt: TGTGCCAGTAGCCGCCAAGAGACCCAGTACTTC

v_gene: TRBV18
d_gene: -
j_gene: TRBJ2-5
abundance: -
CDR3aa: CASSLYNEETQYF
CDR3nt: TGTGCCAGCTCATTATACAACGAAGAGACCCAGTACTTC

v_gene: TRBV6-2/TRBV6-3
d_gene: -
j_gene: TRBJ1-2
abundance: -
CDR3aa: CASSSQGRNYGYTF
CDR3nt: TGTGCCAGCAGTTCCCAGGGGAGAAACTATGGCTACACCTTC

v_gene: TRBV6-5
d_gene: -
j_gene: TRBJ1-2
abundance: -
CDR3aa: CASSSNDGLYGYTF
CDR3nt: TGTGCCAGCAGTTCAAATGACGGACTCTATGGCTACACCTTC

v_gene: TRBV30
d_gene: TRBD1
j_gene: TRBJ1-2
abundance: few
CDR3aa: CAWTRTWTGDGYTF
CDR3nt: TGTGCCTGGACCCGTACCTGGACAGGGGATGGCTACACCTTC

v_gene: TRBV29-1
d_gene: -
j_gene: TRBJ2-3
abundance: -
CDR3aa: CSVEQVSTDTQYF
CDR3nt: TGCAGCGTTGAACAGGTCAGCACAGATACGCAGTATTTT

v_gene: TRBV24-1
d_gene: -
j_gene: TRBJ1-1
abundance: -
CDR3aa: CATSDSGRGGTEAFF
CDR3nt: TGTGCCACCAGTGATTCTGGTAGGGGGGGGACTGAAGCTTTCTTT

v_gene: TRBV9
d_gene: -
j_gene: TRBJ2-6
abundance: -
CDR3aa: CASSGTDRSGANVLTF
CDR3nt: TGTGCCAGCAGCGGGACAGATCGCTCTGGGGCCAACGTCCTGACTTTC

v_gene: TRBV4-2
d_gene: TRBD1
j_gene: TRBJ1-2
abundance: -
CDR3aa: CASSQDRTGGWDNYGYTF
CDR3nt: TGTGCCAGCAGCCAAGACCGGACAGGGGGATGGGATAACTATGGCTACACCTTC

v_gene: TRBV5-5
d_gene: -
j_gene: TRBJ1-5
abundance: -
CDR3aa: CASSPTMLEQPQHF
CDR3nt: TGTGCCAGCAGCCCTACGATGCTAGAGCAGCCCCAGCATTTT

v_gene: TRBV5-6
d_gene: TRBD1
j_gene: TRBJ1-6
abundance: once
CDR3aa: CASSPRQGRSPLHF
CDR3nt: TGTGCCAGCAGCCCAAGACAGGGGCGATCACCCCTCCACTTT

v_gene: TRBV28
d_gene: TRBD1
j_gene: TRBJ1-4
abundance: -
CDR3aa: CASSTGTGGEKLFF
CDR3nt: TGTGCCAGCTCGACCGGGACAGGGGGTGAAAAACTGTTTTTT

v_gene: TRBV7-2
d_gene: TRBD1
j_gene: TRBJ2-1
abundance: many
CDR3aa: CASSFGQGEGNEQFF
CDR3nt: TGTGCCAGCAGCTTTGGACAGGGGGAGGGCAATGAGCAGTTCTTC

v_gene: TRBV10-1
d_gene: -
j_gene: TRBJ1-1
abundance: -
CDR3aa: CAGFGLEAFF
CDR3nt: TGCGCCGGCTTTGGCCTGGAAGCTTTCTTT

v_gene: TRBV5-1
d_gene: TRBD2
j_gene: TRBJ2-5
abundance: -
CDR3aa: CASTVPAGDQETQYF
CDR3nt: TGCGCCAGCACCGTACCAGCGGGGGACCAAGAGACCCAGTACTTC

v_gene: TRBV7-3
d_gene: -
j_gene: TRBJ1-6
abundance: -
CDR3aa: CASSRQPDNSPLHF
CDR3nt: TGTGCCAGCAGTCGACAGCCTGATAATTCACCCCTCCACTTT

v_gene: TRBV6-2/TRBV6-3
d_gene: TRBD2
j_gene: TRBJ2-1
abundance: -
CDR3aa: CASSQLAGGYNEQFF
CDR3nt: TGTGCCAGCAGTCAACTAGCGGGGGGGTACAATGAGCAGTTCTTC

v_gene: TRBV5-1
d_gene: TRBD2
j_gene: TRBJ2-3
abundance: -
CDR3aa: CASSLGTSGATDTQYF
CDR3nt: TGCGCCAGCAGCCTTGGGACTAGCGGGGCCACAGATACGCAGTATTTT

v_gene: TRBV5-1
d_gene: -
j_gene: TRBJ1-3
abundance: -
CDR3aa: CASSLDTTGNGNTIYF
CDR3nt: TGCGCCAGCAGCTTAGATACTACAGGGAACGGAAACACCATATATTTT

v_gene: TRBV7-2
d_gene: -
j_gene: TRBJ2-7
abundance: -
CDR3aa: CASSGESGQGHSYEQYF
CDR3nt: TGTGCCAGCAGTGGAGAATCTGGGCAGGGCCATTCCTACGAGCAGTACTTC

v_gene: TRBV6-5
d_gene: -
j_gene: TRBJ2-3
abundance: -
CDR3aa: CASRRFTDTQYF
CDR3nt: TGTGCCAGCAGGAGATTTACAGATACGCAGTATTTT

v_gene: TRBV12-3/TRBV12-4
d_gene: -
j_gene: TRBJ1-5
abundance: -
CDR3aa: CASSFGGQPQHF
CDR3nt: TGTGCCAGCAGTTTTGGAGGTCAGCCCCAGCATTTT

v_gene: TRBV18
d_gene: -
j_gene: TRBJ1-4
abundance: -
CDR3aa: CASSPPRGGEKLFF
CDR3nt: TGTGCCAGCTCACCGCCGCGAGGAGGTGAAAAACTGTTTTTT

v_gene: TRBV24-1
d_gene: -
j_gene: TRBJ2-7
abundance: -
CDR3aa: CATGGASGEQYF
CDR3nt: TGTGCCACCGGTGGGGCGTCCGGCGAGCAGTACTTC

v_gene: TRBV18
d_gene: TRBD1
j_gene: TRBJ1-1
abundance: -
CDR3aa: CASSPPVQGDTEAFF
CDR3nt: TGTGCCAGCTCACCACCGGTACAGGGGGACACTGAAGCTTTCTTT

v_gene: TRBV6-6
d_gene: TRBD1
j_gene: TRBJ2-5
abundance: -
CDR3aa: CASSYDRGFETQYF
CDR3nt: TGTGCCAGCAGTTACGACAGGGGATTCGAGACCCAGTACTTC

v_gene: TRBV5-1
d_gene: -
j_gene: TRBJ1-2
abundance: -
CDR3aa: CASGPGLGYGYTF
CDR3nt: TGCGCCAGCGGTCCAGGACTCGGGTATGGCTACACCTTC

v_gene: TRBV5-1
d_gene: -
j_gene: TRBJ2-1
abundance: few
CDR3aa: CASRGGGGETYNEQFF
CDR3nt: TGCGCCAGCAGAGGGGGTGGGGGCGAGACCTACAATGAGCAGTTCTTC